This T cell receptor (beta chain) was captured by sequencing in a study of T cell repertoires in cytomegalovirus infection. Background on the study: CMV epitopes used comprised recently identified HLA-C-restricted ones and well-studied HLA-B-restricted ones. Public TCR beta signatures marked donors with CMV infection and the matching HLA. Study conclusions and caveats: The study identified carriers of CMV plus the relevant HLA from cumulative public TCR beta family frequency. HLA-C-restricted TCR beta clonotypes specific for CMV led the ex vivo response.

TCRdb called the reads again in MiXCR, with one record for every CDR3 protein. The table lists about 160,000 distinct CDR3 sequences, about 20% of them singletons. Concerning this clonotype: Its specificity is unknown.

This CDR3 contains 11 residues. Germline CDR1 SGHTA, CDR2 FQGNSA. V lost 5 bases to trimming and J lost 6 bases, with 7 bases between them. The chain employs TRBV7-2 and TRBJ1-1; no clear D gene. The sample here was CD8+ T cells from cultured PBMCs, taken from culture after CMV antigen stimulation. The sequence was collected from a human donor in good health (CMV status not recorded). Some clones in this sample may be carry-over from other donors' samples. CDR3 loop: CASSPSAEAFF. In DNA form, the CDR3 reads TGTGCCAGCAGCCCCTCCGCTGAAGCTTTCTTT.